This TCR beta chain was sequenced for a study of PD-L1 blockade in urothelial cancer. Overall study: A median blood sample held around 150,000 T cells and about 78,000 unique TCRs.

Sample time point: pretreatment peripheral blood. CDR3 length equals 15 residues. CDR1 is SGHNT and CDR2 is YYREEE in the germline V gene (reference sequence). With 4 bases clipped from V and 4 bases from J, the junction kept 8 bases outside the gene matches. Measured with immunoSEQ multiplex PCR; TCRdb has only the in-frame clones, and not every one. The table lists roughly 130,000 clones, about 88% of them singletons. Specimen: PBMCs, collected around atezolizumab (anti-PD-L1) treatment. This sequence originates from a man aged 45-65 years with urothelial cancer. This rearrangement joins TRBV5-4 to TRBJ2-5, with 9 positions matching TRBD1. The CDR3, as DNA: TGTGCCAGCAGCCCCGACAGGGGGGGAGGAGAGACCCAGTACTTC. It encodes CASSPDRGGGETQYF.